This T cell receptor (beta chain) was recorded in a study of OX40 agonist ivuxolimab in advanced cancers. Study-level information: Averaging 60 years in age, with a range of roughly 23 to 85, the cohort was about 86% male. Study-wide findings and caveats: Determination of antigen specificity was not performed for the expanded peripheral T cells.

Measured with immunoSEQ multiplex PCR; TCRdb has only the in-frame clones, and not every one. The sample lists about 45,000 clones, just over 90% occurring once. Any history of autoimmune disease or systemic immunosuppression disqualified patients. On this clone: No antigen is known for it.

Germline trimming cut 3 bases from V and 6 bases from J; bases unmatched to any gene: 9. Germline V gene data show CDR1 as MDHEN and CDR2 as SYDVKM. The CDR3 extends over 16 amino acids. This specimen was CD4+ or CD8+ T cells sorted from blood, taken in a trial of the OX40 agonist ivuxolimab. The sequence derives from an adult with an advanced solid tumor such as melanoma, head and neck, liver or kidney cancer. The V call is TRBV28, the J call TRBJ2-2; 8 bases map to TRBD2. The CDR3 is CASSFIGGAGAGELFF. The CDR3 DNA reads TGTGCCAGCAGTTTTATCGGGGGGGCGGGGGCCGGGGAGCTGTTTTTT.